This T cell receptor beta chain was identified in a study of cytomegalovirus exposure and HLA in healthy donors. About the research overall: A later analysis reported the approximately 120 validation repertoires used the same platform as the approximately 670 first-cohort repertoires. Study results and limitations: Reported performance of the classifier showed diagnosis of cytomegalovirus status with high specificity and sensitivity. There were some public TCRs occurring in many donors, but most TCR sequences were rare.

V dropped 4 bases and J dropped 5; count of bases not matched to a gene: 7. The CDR3 length is 15 residues. From germline, CDR1 is SEHNR and CDR2 FQNEAQ (reference sequence). TCRdb keeps only in-frame clones here, not all; method: immunoSEQ multiplex PCR. The data show about 84,000 clones, with approximately 90% seen just once and about 2.2% held by the top ten. A word on this clone: Its antigen remains unknown.

Separate from the roughly 630-subject first cohort was the approximately 110-subject validation cohort, to which the donors belonged. The chain is built from TRBV7-9 and TRBJ2-2; 7 nucleotides line up with TRBD1. The receptor was isolated from a young man in good health and CMV-seronegative. The source material was PBMCs. The DNA of the CDR3 is TGTGCCAGCAGCTCCAGGACAGGCAAAACCGGGGAGCTGTTTTTT. Translated: CASSSRTGKTGELFF.